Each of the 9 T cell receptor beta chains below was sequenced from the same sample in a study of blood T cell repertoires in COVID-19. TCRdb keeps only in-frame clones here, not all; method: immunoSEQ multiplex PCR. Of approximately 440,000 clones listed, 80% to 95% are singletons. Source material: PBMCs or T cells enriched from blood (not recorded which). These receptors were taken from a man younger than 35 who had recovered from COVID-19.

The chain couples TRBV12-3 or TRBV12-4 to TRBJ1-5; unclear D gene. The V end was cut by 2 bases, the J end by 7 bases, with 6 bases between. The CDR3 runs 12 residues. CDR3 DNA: TGTGCCAGCAGTTTACGTCAGCAGCCCCAGCATTTT. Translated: CASSLRQQPQHF.

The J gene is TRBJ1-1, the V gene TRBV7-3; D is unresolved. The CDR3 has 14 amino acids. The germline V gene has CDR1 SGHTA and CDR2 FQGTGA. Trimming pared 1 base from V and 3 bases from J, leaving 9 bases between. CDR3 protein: CASSLSSDHTEAFF. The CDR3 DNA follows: TGTGCCAGCAGCTTAAGTAGTGATCACACTGAAGCTTTCTTT.

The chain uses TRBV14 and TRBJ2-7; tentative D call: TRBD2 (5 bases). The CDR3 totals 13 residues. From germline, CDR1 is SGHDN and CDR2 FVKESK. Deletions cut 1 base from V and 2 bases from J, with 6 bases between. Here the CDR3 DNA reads TGTGCCAGCAGCCAAGGGACTCCCTACGAGCAGTACTTC. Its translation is CASSQGTPYEQYF.

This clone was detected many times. CDR3 amino acids: CASSSRGAYNEQFF. CDR3 DNA: TGTGCCAGCAGTTCGCGCGGAGCCTACAATGAGCAGTTCTTC. This sequence joins TRBV28 and TRBJ2-1; D remains unclear. The germline gives CDR1 MDHEN, CDR2 SYDVKM. This CDR3 contains 14 residues. Trimming took off 4 bases at V and 2 bases at J, with 9 bases between the two ends. The full variable domain, rest sourced from reference TRBV28 and TRBJ2-1, is DVKVTQSSRYLVKRTGEKVFLECVQDMDHENMFWYRQDPGLGLRLIYFSYDVKMKEKGDIPEGYSVSREKKERFSLILESASTNQTSMYLCASSSRGAYNEQFFGPGTRLTVL.

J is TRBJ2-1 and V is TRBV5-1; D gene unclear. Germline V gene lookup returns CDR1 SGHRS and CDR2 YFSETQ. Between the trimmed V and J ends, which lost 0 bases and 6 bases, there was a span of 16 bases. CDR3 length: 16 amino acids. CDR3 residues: CASSLAQTSYANEQFF. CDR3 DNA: TGCGCCAGCAGCTTGGCCCAGACATCTTACGCCAATGAGCAGTTCTTC.

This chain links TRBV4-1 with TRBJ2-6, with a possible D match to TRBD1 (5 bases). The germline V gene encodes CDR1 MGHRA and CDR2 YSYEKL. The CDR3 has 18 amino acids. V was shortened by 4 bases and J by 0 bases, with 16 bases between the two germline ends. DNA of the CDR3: TGCGCCAGCAGCCCGACAGCGACGTGGGACTCTGGGGCCAACGTCCTGACTTTC. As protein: CASSPTATWDSGANVLTF.

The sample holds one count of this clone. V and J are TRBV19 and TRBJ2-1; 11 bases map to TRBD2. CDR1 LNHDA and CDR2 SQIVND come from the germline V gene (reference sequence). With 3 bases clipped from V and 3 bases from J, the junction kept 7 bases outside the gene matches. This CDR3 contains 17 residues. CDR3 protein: CASSIGELAGDYNEQFF. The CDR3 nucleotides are TGTGCCAGTAGTATCGGGGAACTAGCGGGGGACTACAATGAGCAGTTCTTC.

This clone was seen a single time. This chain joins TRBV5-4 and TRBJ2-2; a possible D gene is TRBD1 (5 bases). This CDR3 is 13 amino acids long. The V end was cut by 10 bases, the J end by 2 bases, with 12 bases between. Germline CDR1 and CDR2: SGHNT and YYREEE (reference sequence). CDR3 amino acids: CAWTNHNTGELFF. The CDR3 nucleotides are TGTGCCTGGACAAACCATAACACCGGGGAGCTGTTTTTT.

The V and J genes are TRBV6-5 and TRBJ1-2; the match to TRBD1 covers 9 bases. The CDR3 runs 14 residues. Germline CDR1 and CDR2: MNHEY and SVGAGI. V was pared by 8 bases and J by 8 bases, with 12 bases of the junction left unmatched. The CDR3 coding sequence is TGTGCCAGCGCCTGGGACAGGGCCTTGGTGGGCTACACCTTC. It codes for CASAWDRALVGYTF.